This T cell receptor (beta chain) was captured in a study of identical twins. The CDR3 length is 15 residues. The V end lost 3 bases, the J end lost 0 bases, and 10 bases lay between the germline ends. All donors were healthy, and all were Caucasian. Template switching introduced a universal primer site, and the cDNA bore unique molecular identifiers. TCRdb called the 5' RACE reads again in MiXCR, with one record for every CDR3 protein. The sample contains approximately 470,000 distinct CDR3 sequences, 13% to 15% of which appear only once. Study results and limitations: Out-of-frame alpha sequences shared by twins showed excess low generation probability. One should note that invariant MAIT and iNKT cells could partly confound zero-insertion analyses.

This clonotype was seen more than once but under ten times. The antigen is unknown. These same records also appear under a second study, on yellow fever vaccine responses in identical twins.

The sequence derives from a young woman in good health. Sequenced input: CD4+ T cells sorted from blood. This chain joins TRBV12-3 or TRBV12-4 and TRBJ2-3; D gene uncertain. This CDR3 reads CASSFGPGSTDTQYF. CDR3 nucleotide sequence: TGTGCCAGCAGTTTTGGGCCAGGAAGCACAGATACGCAGTATTTT.